The 9 T cell receptor beta chains below were found in one sample sequenced in a study of blood T cell repertoires in COVID-19. TCRdb's table, derived via immunoSEQ multiplex PCR, lists solely in-frame clones and lacks some. The sample lists fewer than 200,000 clones; about four fifths were seen once. Specimen: peripheral blood. The receptors stem from an older woman with COVID-19, enrolled during active disease.

The chain links TRBV20-1 to TRBJ2-1; 12 bases agree with TRBD2. Looked up from germline, CDR1 is DFQATT and CDR2 is SNEGSKA (reference sequence). The J segment lost 4 bases and the V segment lost 3 bases, leaving 7 bases of the junction unmatched. CDR3 length equals 16 residues. CDR3 bases: TGCAGTGCTAGTCGGCTAGCGGGAGGGCCTTACAATGAGCAGTTCTTC. It encodes CSASRLAGGPYNEQFF.

V is TRBV11-1 and J is TRBJ1-1, with D tentatively TRBD1 (5 bases). CDR1 and CDR2 (germline): SGHAT, FQDESV (reference sequence). The CDR3 consists of 13 residues. Trimming cost V 8 bases and J 0 bases, with 10 bases left between them. The CDR3 nucleotides read TGTGCCAGCCAGGCAGGGATGAACACTGAAGCTTTCTTT. It yields the protein CASQAGMNTEAFF.

This clone was counted between two and nine times. This rearrangement joins TRBV5-4 to TRBJ1-5; no reliable D call. This CDR3 has 12 residues. With 1 base removed from V and 9 bases from J, the gap between germline ends came to 8 bases. CDR1 is SGHNT, CDR2 YYREEE, per germline (reference sequence). CDR3 sequence reads: CASSLIGGPQHF. CDR3 nucleotides: TGTGCCAGCAGCTTGATCGGAGGGCCCCAGCATTTT.

This clone has only a few counts. The chain combines TRBV7-2 with TRBJ2-1; a possible D gene is TRBD1 (5 bases). The CDR3 is 13 amino acids. Germline CDR1 is SGHTA and CDR2 is FQGNSA. The V and J ends lost 1 base and 11 bases respectively, with 12 bases between them. The CDR3 reads CASSLDYQGKQFF. The CDR3 nucleotides read TGTGCCAGCAGCTTAGATTATCAGGGTAAGCAGTTCTTC. The complete variable domain, with remaining parts taken from reference TRBV7-2 and TRBJ2-1, reads GAGVSQSPSNKVTEKGKDVELRCDPISGHTALYWYRQSLGQGLEFLIYFQGNSAPDKSGLPSDRFSAERTGGSVSTLTIQRTQQEDSAVYLCASSLDYQGKQFFGPGTRLTVL.

The chain couples TRBV7-8 to TRBJ2-2; D is unclear. Germline V gene sequence: CDR1 SGHVS, CDR2 FQNEAQ. There are 15 residues in the CDR3. V was clipped by 1 base and J by 1 base, with 7 bases between them. In DNA, the CDR3 is TGTGCCAGCAGCTTAGTACAGCAGAACACCGGGGAGCTGTTTTTT. Translating it yields CASSLVQQNTGELFF.

This clone turned up a few times. This chain connects TRBV15 to TRBJ2-7; D is possibly TRBD1 (6 bases). This CDR3 is built from 14 residues. V was pared by 1 base and J by 4 bases, with 11 bases between. Germline lookup yields CDR1 LNHNV and CDR2 YYDKDF (reference sequence). The CDR3 nucleotides are TGTGCCACCAGCAGAGGGGACACTAATTACGAGCAGTACTTC. Amino acids: CATSRGDTNYEQYF.

The chain couples TRBV25-1 to TRBJ1-6; D is uncertain. Deletions cut 6 bases from V and 10 bases from J, with 10 bases between. Germline V gene sequence: CDR1 MGHDK, CDR2 SYGVNS. The CDR3 loop spans 12 amino acids. CDR3 loop: CASSRTGSPLHF. CDR3 coding DNA: TGTGCCAGCAGCAGAACGGGATCACCCCTCCACTTT.

The V and J genes are TRBV5-8 and TRBJ2-7; 7 nucleotides line up with TRBD2. J gave up 6 bases and V 0 bases, and 18 bases lay outside the gene matches. CDR1 is SGHTS and CDR2 is YDEGEE in the germline V gene. CDR3 length equals 18 residues. The CDR3 coding sequence is TGTGCCAGCAGCTTGGGCGGGGGACCGGGACCCCAACTGGGCGAGCAGTACTTC. This codes for CASSLGGGPGPQLGEQYF.

This chain uses TRBV19 with TRBJ2-5, with 10 bases that match TRBD1. The V and J ends lost 3 bases and 5 bases, in that order; junction bases with no gene match: 6. Germline loops: CDR1 LNHDA, CDR2 SQIVND (reference sequence). CDR3 length equals 15 residues. Here the CDR3 reads CASSIDGTGVETQYF. The CDR3 nucleotides read TGTGCCAGTAGTATCGATGGGACAGGGGTGGAGACCCAGTACTTC.